This TCR beta chain emerged from a study of blood T cell repertoires in COVID-19. Only in-frame clones appear in the TCRdb table, and some are missing; sequencing was by immunoSEQ multiplex PCR. The sample consists of tens of thousands of clones, 82% of them appearing once. Sequenced material: peripheral blood. The receptor comes from a woman aged 60-75 years with acute or convalescent COVID-19.

CDR3 loop: CSARQGETQYF. The CDR3 DNA reads as TGCAGTGCACGACAGGGAGAGACCCAGTACTTC. The J gene is TRBJ2-5, the V gene TRBV20-1; 7 nucleotides line up with TRBD1. CDR3 size: 11 residues. Looked up from germline, CDR1 is DFQATT and CDR2 is SNEGSKA (reference sequence). V shed 6 bases and J 4 bases; nucleotides not matched to a gene: 2.